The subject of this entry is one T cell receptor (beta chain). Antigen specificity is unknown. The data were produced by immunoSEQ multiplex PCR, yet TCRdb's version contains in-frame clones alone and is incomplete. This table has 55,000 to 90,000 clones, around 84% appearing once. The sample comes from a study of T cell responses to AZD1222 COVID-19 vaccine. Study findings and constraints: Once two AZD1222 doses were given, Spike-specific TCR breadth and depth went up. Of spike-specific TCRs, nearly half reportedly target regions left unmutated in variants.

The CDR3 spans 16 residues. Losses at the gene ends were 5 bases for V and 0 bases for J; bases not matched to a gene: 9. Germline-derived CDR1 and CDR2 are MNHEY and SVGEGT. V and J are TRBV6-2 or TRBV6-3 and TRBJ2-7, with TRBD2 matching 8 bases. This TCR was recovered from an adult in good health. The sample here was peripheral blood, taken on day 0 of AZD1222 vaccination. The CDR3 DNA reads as TGTGCCAGCAGTCTCCCTGCGGGGGGCCCCTCCTACGAGCAGTACTTC. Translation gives CASSLPAGGPSYEQYF.